This record concerns one TCR beta chain sequence. This record belongs to a study of technical replicates of blood from a few donors. The repertoire was sequenced with immunoSEQ multiplex PCR; TCRdb's copy has only in-frame clones and lacks some. This sample carries approximately 88,000 clones, around 96% of them seen once, and the ten largest clones take around 0.28%. The sequence came from a human donor in good health. The sample was T cells isolated from PBMCs.

The CDR3 DNA follows: TGTGCCAGCAGCTACCGGGACTTGCATACCTACGAGCAGTACTTC. Its protein is CASSYRDLHTYEQYF. The gene calls are TRBV9 and TRBJ2-7; maybe TRBD2 (6 bases). V gave up 4 bases and J gave up 2 bases, with 16 bases separating them. The CDR3 runs to 15 residues. Per the germline V gene, CDR1 is SGDLS and CDR2 is YYNGEE.